Shown below are 2 T cell receptor beta chains from a single sample sequenced in a study of shared clonotypes between healthy human individuals. This table comes from immunoSEQ multiplex PCR, and its TCRdb copy is limited to in-frame clones, with some not included. The repertoire holds almost 750,000 clones, with 55% to 75% as singletons. Sequenced: memory CD4+ T cells sorted from blood. Described subset: CD45RA-negative fraction. Every receptor here comes from a woman in her twenties or thirties in good health.

The chain employs TRBV7-9 and TRBJ1-5; D is unresolved. This CDR3 contains 12 residues. Germline values: CDR1 SEHNR, CDR2 FQNEAQ (reference sequence). V lost 4 bases to trimming and J lost 6 bases, with 7 bases between them. Here the CDR3 reads CASSYWGQPQHF. Written as DNA, the CDR3 is TGTGCCAGCAGCTATTGGGGTCAGCCCCAGCATTTT.

This sequence joins TRBV6-6 and TRBJ1-1; D may be TRBD1 (5 bases). The CDR3 consists of 14 residues. CDR1 is MNHNY, CDR2 SVGAGI, per germline (reference sequence). V lost 2 bases and J lost 8, with 15 bases in between. The CDR3 nucleotides read TGTGCCAGCAGTTACGAGACGGGGCCGGGGGAAGCTTTCTTT. It codes for CASSYETGPGEAFF.